The source of this T cell receptor (beta chain) is a study of regulatory T cells in long-lasting Graves disease. Trimming stripped 3 bases from V and 1 base from J, with 19 bases between. The CDR3 runs 18 residues. Per the germline V gene, CDR1 is KGHSH and CDR2 is LQKENI. Findings and limits, study-wide: Relative to new patients (approximately 1,000), persistent patients exhibited greater sharing of public clonotypes (approximately 3,000). Persistent disease samples used TRBV28, TRBJ1-2 and TRBJ2-5 preferentially. TCR diversity was lower in persistent than newly diagnosed Graves' disease.

Investigators prepared the TCR beta libraries by applying iRepertoire HTBI primers and Arm-PCR of CDR3 regions. Original processing notes: Taken together, the samples had 55 to 70 TRBV and more than 12 TRBJ segments identified. TCRdb ran MiXCR on the multiplex PCR reads and lists one entry per CDR3 protein. None of the V and J calls come from the authors' own analysis; TCRdb made them. The sample has 250,000 to 400,000 distinct CDR3 sequences; 18% are singletons. Regarding this clonotype: Its antigen is not identified.

Specified time point: newly diagnosed GD, antithyroid drugs for less than 3 months. PBMC-extracted RNA yielded the TCR library. The sample consisted of peripheral blood mononuclear cells (PBMCs), taken at new diagnosis, from a patient treated with antithyroid drugs. The TCR sequence derives from a female donor with Graves disease. The chain links TRBV18 to TRBJ2-4, with D perhaps matching TRBD2 (6 bases). In DNA, the CDR3 is TGTGCCAGCTCACCTCCCGGAGGGCGTCAGCTCGCCAAAAACATTCAGTACTTC. It yields the protein CASSPPGGRQLAKNIQYF.